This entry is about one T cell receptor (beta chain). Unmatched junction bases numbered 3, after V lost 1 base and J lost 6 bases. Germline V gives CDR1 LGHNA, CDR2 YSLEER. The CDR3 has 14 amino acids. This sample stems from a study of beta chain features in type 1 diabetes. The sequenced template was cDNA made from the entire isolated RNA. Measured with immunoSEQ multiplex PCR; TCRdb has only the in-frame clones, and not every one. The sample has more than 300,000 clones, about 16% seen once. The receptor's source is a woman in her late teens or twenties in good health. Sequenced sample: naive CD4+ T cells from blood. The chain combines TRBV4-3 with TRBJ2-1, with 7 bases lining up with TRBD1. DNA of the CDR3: TGCGCCAGCAGCCAAGGAGAGGGGGCCAATGAGCAGTTCTTC. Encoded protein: CASSQGEGANEQFF.